This is a list of T cell receptor beta chains from one sample in a study of OX40 agonist ivuxolimab in advanced cancers. The data were produced by immunoSEQ multiplex PCR, yet TCRdb's version contains in-frame clones alone and is incomplete. Found here are roughly 80,000 clones, about 86% of them singletons; the top ten hold 5.5% to 7%. The sequenced sample was CD4+ or CD8+ T cells sorted from blood, obtained in a trial of the OX40 agonist ivuxolimab. Receptor source: an adult with an advanced solid tumor such as melanoma, head and neck, liver or kidney cancer. CDR3s include the opening cysteine and the closing phenylalanine or tryptophan.

J	V	CDR3
TRBJ1-5	TRBV2	CASSESTASNQPQHF
TRBJ2-2	TRBV19	CASSVTGLYTGELFF
TRBJ1-1	TRBV21-1	CASSNRNTEAFF
TRBJ2-2	TRBV29-1	CSVTGGMAGELFF
TRBJ1-5	TRBV19	CASTEQQGVVNQPQHF
TRBJ2-5	TRBV11-2	CASSLGQLSGANQETQYF
TRBJ1-2	TRBV27	CASSSLRRIGYTF
TRBJ1-5	TRBV28	CASNQNTGAVQPQHF
TRBJ1-2	TRBV14	CASSQTGELNYGYTF
TRBJ1-1	TRBV21-1	CASSKEVPGNTEAFF
TRBJ2-2	TRBV19	CASSMGHTTGTGELFF
TRBJ2-5	TRBV11-2	CASSLGRSGQETQYF
TRBJ2-7	TRBV7-2	CASSFSRAASSYEQYF
TRBJ2-5	TRBV30	CAWSPLTESYQETQYF
TRBJ1-3	TRBV6-5	CASSADGSSGNTIYF
TRBJ2-5	TRBV27	CASSLWWGPEETQYF
TRBJ1-2	TRBV29-1	CSVTLKSYGYTF
TRBJ2-2	TRBV10-2	CASSVAENTGELFF
TRBJ2-4	TRBV9	CASSPSSGRGNIQYF
TRBJ2-1	TRBV2	CASSRWLDGEQFF
TRBJ1-2	TRBV7-2	CASSLDRHGYTF
TRBJ2-5	TRBV27	CASGTSQWAAQYF
TRBJ2-7	TRBV11-2	CASSFSGLASYEQYF
TRBJ2-7	TRBV7-2	CASSLVLYEQYF
TRBJ2-7	TRBV7-2	CASSLNGDSIYEQYF
TRBJ2-7	TRBV10-3	CAISVTETYEQYF
TRBJ2-1	TRBV4-1	CASSQDFWTGEFF